There are a few counts of the clone carrying this T cell receptor (beta chain). Antigen specificity is unknown. The data were obtained in a study of identical twins' blood T cells. Study conclusions and caveats: Twin repertoire similarity may partly reflect shared environment.

TCRdb re-called the 5' RACE reads through MiXCR, storing one row per CDR3 protein. The sample carries roughly 340,000 distinct CDR3 sequences, under 30% recorded once. The clonotype comes from a woman between 18 and 50 years old in good health. The material sequenced was PBMCs.

The DNA for the CDR3 is TGTGCCAGCTCAGCGGACAGGGGCGACGCTGAAAAACTGTTTTTT. This codes for CASSADRGDAEKLFF. The V gene is TRBV18, the J gene TRBJ1-4; 9 bases map to TRBD1. Germline-derived CDR1 and CDR2 are KGHSH and LQKENI. With 5 bases clipped from V and 7 bases from J, the junction kept 8 bases outside the gene matches. The CDR3 is 15 residues long.